The present T cell receptor beta chain was sequenced within a study of blood T cells in healthy people across ages. The wider study: About one barcoded TCR beta cDNA was captured per two T cells.

A J-beta primer mix and a sample-barcoded 5' primer were used in a second PCR of about 7 to 12 cycles. Template switching added a 12-random-nucleotide identifier to every cDNA molecule. TCRdb fed the 5' RACE reads into MiXCR, producing one record per CDR3 protein. The sample lists under 800,000 distinct CDR3 sequences; around 20% were seen once. Study results and limitations: As age increased, TCR beta diversity per million T cells fell in a roughly linear fashion. Among long-lived donors, naive CD4+ cells were more numerous and diversity higher than in aged donors.

As for this clonotype: The antigen is undetermined.

The trim removed 7 bases at V and 6 bases at J, leaving 8 bases unmatched. Germline V gene sequence: CDR1 SQVTM, CDR2 ANQGSEA. The CDR3 consists of 12 residues. Sequenced input: blood. The V call is TRBV29-1, the J call TRBJ1-1, with TRBD1 matching over 7 bases. This TCR came from a man in his sixties or seventies in good health. The CDR3 region is CSAGQFKAEAFF. Written as DNA, the CDR3 is TGCAGCGCGGGACAGTTTAAAGCTGAAGCTTTCTTT.